This T cell receptor beta chain was profiled in a study of cytomegalovirus exposure and HLA in healthy donors (dated by TCRdb to about 2017). A note on the overall study: According to a later analysis, one platform produced both the 110 or so validation repertoires and the 730 or so repertoires of the first cohort. The study combined high-throughput TCR immunosequencing, statistical association of individual TCRs with disease status, and machine learning to predict cytomegalovirus infection status. The study aimed to test whether cataloging public T cell receptors could reveal signatures of past pathogen exposure. Along with the approximately 620-subject first cohort, a separate validation cohort of approximately 110 different subjects was used.

Libraries came from the immunoSEQ multiplex PCR assay. The study's processing was this. A statistical classification framework was built to diagnose cytomegalovirus status from the catalog of TCR beta chain sequences. TCRdb holds this immuneACCESS table with in-frame rearrangements only. Some clones are missing; in checked studies, unresolved V genes explain under half, and the rest has no known cause. V, J and clone size were drawn from that table, and D and trimming were deduced from the DNA. For this sample there are a few hundred thousand clones; roughly 90% appear just once. The leading ten clones occupy about 0.86% of the sample. Beyond this particular receptor, the publication reports: The classifier was reported to diagnose cytomegalovirus status with high specificity and sensitivity in both the original cohort and the validation cohort. Of the cluster scores, 85% to 95% were above 0 in a later analysis, which found that TCRs clustered in the first cohort also tended to co-occur in the 120 validation repertoires. A later analysis had no HLA typing for the validation cohort, so co-occurrence there was scored across all 120 or so repertoires. The study gave a list of around 170 TCR beta chains associated with cytomegalovirus. The authors suggested that the approach could potentially be generalized to other disease states and immunological phenotypes. A few of the identified cytomegalovirus-associated TCR beta chains were confirmed in vitro to be specific for cytomegalovirus antigens. Across donors, most TCR sequences were observed very rarely, whereas some public TCRs were present in many individuals.

Turning to this clone: The specificity of this receptor is unknown. There are no base qualities to consult, and no much larger clone falls within one base.

The donors belonged to the validation cohort of about 130 subjects, which was separate from the roughly 700-subject first cohort. This clonotype originated in a woman aged 18-29 years in good health and CMV-seronegative. The specimen sequenced was PBMCs.

The nucleotide sequence is TGTGCCAGTAGTATAGGGCTAGCCCTGGGAGATACGCAGTATTTT. It specifies CASSIGLALGDTQYF. The chain is encoded by TRBV19 joined to TRBJ2-3; TRBD2 could be the D gene, as 5 bases match. The junction carries 13 bases between V and J, which are trimmed by 1 base and 5 bases respectively. The germline V gene (reference sequence) supplies CDR1 LNHDA and CDR2 SQIVND. From the cysteine through the phenylalanine, the CDR3 covers 15 amino acids. The sequence is cut down to CDR3 DNA, 45 bases in frame from base 1.